This T cell receptor (beta chain) was observed in a study of radiation and T cells in renal cell carcinoma. Study-wide results and limits: From baseline, blood top tumor clonotypes peaked at 2 weeks post-radiation.

This sample's time point: baseline pretreatment blood. The treatment denotes: 15 Gy SBRT to primary tumor, nephrectomy 4 weeks later. The patient's renal cell carcinoma had clear cell pathology. Using immunoSEQ multiplex PCR, the repertoire was profiled, and TCRdb retains in-frame clones only, with some absent. The table records some 95,000 clones, approximately 86% of them present only once. Note on this clone: As yet, its antigen is unknown.

Per germline, CDR1 MGHRA and CDR2 YSYEKL. With V trimmed by 7 bases and J by 5 bases, 7 bases remained unmatched. This CDR3 has 14 residues. This chain connects TRBV4-1 to TRBJ2-2; the match to TRBD2 covers 7 bases. This material consisted of blood, taken from a patient whose treatment included radiotherapy and nephrectomy. This clonotype was obtained from a man in his fifties with renal cell carcinoma. The DNA of the CDR3 is TGCGCCAGCACGACTAGCACCAAAACCGGGGAGCTGTTTTTT. It specifies CASTTSTKTGELFF.